The T cell receptor beta chain under discussion was sequenced for a study of early T cells in non-severe SARS-CoV-2 infection. Study results and caveats: Matches to VDJdb favored anti-spike CD8 responses and missed private and CD4 specificities.

This CDR3 region has 13 residues. Germline CDR1 SGHNT, CDR2 YYREEE (reference sequence). Trimming took 2 bases from V and 0 from J, leaving 4 bases between them. This clonotype came up many times. What it recognizes is unknown. Separate cDNA molecules each had unique molecular identifiers attached to them. From the 5' RACE reads, TCRdb called clonotypes with MiXCR, one entry per CDR3 protein. The sample lists fewer than 30,000 distinct CDR3 sequences; roughly 4.1% were seen once. This clonotype was obtained from an adult who was a healthcare worker with PCR-confirmed SARS-CoV-2 infection or an uninfected control (not recorded which). This chain connects TRBV5-4 to TRBJ2-3; D gene uncertain. Source material: whole blood. CDR3 loop: CASSLESTDTQYF. CDR3 coding DNA: TGTGCCAGCAGCTTAGAAAGCACAGATACGCAGTATTTT.